This T cell receptor beta chain derives from a study of T-cell reconstitution after alpha-beta-depleted transplantation in children. Study outcomes and limitations: From newly produced T cells came most of the T-cell counts and diversity one year after transplant. Several hundred expanded graft clones reportedly gave rise to the alpha-beta T cells present about two months after transplant.

There are many counts of this clonotype. The antigen remains undetermined. TCRbeta library preparation incorporated unique molecular identifiers. TCRdb passed the PCR reads through MiXCR, listing each CDR3 protein once. The table has more than 200,000 distinct CDR3 sequences, under 30% seen once; the top ten hold about 2.8%. This CDR3 has 17 amino acids. The V end lost 6 bases, the J end lost 6 bases, and 25 bases lay between the germline ends. Germline V gives CDR1 SGHTA, CDR2 FQGNSA. The chain couples TRBV7-2 to TRBJ2-3; no firm D call. This clonotype originated in a girl aged 2 to 9 with Fanconi anemia, due to receive a stem cell transplant. Material: PBMCs, obtained before TCRalphabeta/CD19-depleted stem cell transplant. The CDR3 reads CASRHPSRPQVFDTQYF. In nucleotides, the CDR3 is TGTGCCAGCAGACACCCATCTAGGCCCCAGGTTTTCGATACGCAGTATTTT.